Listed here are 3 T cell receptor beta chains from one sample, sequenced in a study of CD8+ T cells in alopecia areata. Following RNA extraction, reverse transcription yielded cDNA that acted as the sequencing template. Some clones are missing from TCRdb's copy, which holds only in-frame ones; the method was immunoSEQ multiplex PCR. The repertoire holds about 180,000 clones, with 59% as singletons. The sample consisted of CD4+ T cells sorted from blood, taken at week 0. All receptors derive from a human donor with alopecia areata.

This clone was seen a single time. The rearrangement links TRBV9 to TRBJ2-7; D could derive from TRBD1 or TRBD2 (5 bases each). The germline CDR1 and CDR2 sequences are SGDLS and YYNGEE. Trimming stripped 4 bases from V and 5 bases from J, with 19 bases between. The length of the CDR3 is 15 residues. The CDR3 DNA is TGTGCCAGCAGCATAGGATACGGGGCGAGGGACGAGCAGTACTTC. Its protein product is CASSIGYGARDEQYF.

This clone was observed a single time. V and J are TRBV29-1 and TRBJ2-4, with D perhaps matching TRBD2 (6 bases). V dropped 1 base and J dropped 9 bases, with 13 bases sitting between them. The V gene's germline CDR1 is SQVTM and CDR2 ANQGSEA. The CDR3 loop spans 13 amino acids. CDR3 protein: CSVEGGSGVIQYF. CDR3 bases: TGCAGCGTTGAAGGAGGGTCGGGGGTCATTCAGTACTTC.

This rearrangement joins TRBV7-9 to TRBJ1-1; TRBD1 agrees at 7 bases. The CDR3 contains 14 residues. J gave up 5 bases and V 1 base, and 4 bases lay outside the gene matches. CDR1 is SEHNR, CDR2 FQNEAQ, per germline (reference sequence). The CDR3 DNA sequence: TGTGCCAGCAGCTTAGAGGGGGCGGGAACTGAAGCTTTCTTT. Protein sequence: CASSLEGAGTEAFF.